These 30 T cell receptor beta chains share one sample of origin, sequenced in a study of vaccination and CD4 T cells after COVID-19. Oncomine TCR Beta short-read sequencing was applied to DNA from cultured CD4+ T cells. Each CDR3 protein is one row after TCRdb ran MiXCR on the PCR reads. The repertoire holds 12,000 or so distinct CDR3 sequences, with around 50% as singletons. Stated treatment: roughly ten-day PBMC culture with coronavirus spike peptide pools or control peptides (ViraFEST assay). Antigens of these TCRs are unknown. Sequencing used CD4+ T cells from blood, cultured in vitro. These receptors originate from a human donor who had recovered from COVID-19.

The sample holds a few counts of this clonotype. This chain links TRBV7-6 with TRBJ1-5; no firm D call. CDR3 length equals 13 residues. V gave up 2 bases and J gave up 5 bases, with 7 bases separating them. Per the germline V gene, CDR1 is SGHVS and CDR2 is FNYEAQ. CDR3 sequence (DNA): TGTGCCAGCAGCTTATTCGTAGATCAGCCCCAGCATTTT. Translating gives CASSLFVDQPQHF. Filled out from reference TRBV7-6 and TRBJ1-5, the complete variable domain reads GAGVSQSPRYKVTKRGQDVALRCDPISGHVSLYWYRQALGQGPEFLTYFNYEAQQDKSGLPNDRFSAERPEGSISTLTIQRTEQRDSAMYRCASSLFVDQPQHFGDGTRLSIL.

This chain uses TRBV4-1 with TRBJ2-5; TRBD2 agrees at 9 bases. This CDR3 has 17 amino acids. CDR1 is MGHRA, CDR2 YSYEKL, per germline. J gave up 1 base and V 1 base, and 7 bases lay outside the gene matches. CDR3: CASSQVWREGPQETQYF. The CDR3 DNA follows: TGCGCCAGCAGCCAAGTGTGGCGGGAGGGCCCCCAAGAGACCCAGTACTTC.

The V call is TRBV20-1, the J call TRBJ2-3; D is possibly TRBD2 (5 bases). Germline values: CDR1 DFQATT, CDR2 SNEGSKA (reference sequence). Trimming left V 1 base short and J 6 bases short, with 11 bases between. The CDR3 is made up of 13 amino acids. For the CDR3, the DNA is TGCAGTGCTAGAGGAGGGAATTCTGATACGCAGTATTTT. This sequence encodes CSARGGNSDTQYF.

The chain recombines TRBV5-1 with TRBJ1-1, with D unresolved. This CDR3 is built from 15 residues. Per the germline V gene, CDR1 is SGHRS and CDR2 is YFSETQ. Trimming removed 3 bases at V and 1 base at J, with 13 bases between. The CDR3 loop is CASSSKPTGNTEAFF. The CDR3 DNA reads TGCGCCAGCAGCTCTAAACCGACGGGGAACACTGAAGCTTTCTTT.

The CDR3 reads CASSPRRVERNTDTQYF. CDR3 sequence (DNA): TGTGCCAGCAGTCCGCGAAGAGTTGAGCGGAACACAGATACGCAGTATTTT. The V and J genes are TRBV6-1 and TRBJ2-3; possible D gene TRBD2, 5 bases. Germline-derived CDR1 and CDR2 are MNHNS and SASEGT. The CDR3 has 17 residues. V was shortened by 5 bases and J by 2 bases, with 20 bases between the two germline ends.

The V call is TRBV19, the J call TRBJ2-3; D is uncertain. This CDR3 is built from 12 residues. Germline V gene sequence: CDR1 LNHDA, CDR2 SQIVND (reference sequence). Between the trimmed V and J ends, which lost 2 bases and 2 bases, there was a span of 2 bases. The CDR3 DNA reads TGTGCCAGTAGTATAAACACAGATACGCAGTATTTT. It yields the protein CASSINTDTQYF. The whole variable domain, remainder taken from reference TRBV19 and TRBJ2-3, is DGGITQSPKYLFRKEGQNVTLSCEQNLNHDAMYWYRQDPGQGLRLIYYSQIVNDFQKGDIAEGYSVSREKKESFPLTVTSAQKNPTAFYLCASSINTDTQYFGPGTRLTVL.

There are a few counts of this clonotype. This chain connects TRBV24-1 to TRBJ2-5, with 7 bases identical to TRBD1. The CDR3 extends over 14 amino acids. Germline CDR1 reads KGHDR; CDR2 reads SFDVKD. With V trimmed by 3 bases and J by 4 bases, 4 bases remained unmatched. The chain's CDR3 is CATSDDRAPETQYF. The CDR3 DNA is TGTGCCACCAGTGATGACAGGGCCCCAGAGACCCAGTACTTC.

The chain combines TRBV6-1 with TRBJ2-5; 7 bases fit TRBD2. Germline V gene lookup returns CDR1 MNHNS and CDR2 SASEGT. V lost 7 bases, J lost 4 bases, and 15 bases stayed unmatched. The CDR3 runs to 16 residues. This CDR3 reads CASIRKAGVLGETQYF. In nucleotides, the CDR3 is TGTGCCAGCATCAGAAAGGCGGGAGTTCTAGGAGAGACCCAGTACTTC.

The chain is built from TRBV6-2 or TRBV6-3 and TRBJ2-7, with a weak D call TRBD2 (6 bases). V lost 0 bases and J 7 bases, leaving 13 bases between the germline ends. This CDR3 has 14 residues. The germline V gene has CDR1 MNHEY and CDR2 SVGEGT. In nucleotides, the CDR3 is TGTGCCAGCAGTTACTCGGGGCTAGCGAATGAGCAGTACTTC. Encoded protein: CASSYSGLANEQYF.

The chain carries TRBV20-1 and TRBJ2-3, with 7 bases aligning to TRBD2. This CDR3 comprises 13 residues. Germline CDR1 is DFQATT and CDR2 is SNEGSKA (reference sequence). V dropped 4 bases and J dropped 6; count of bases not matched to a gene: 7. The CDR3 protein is CSATKILADTQYF. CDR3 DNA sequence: TGCAGTGCTACTAAAATACTAGCGGATACGCAGTATTTT.

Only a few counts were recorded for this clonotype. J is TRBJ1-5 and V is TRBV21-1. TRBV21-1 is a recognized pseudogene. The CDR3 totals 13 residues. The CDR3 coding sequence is TGTGCCAGCAGCAAAGGGGGCAATCAGCCCCAGCATTTT. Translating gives CASSKGGNQPQHF.

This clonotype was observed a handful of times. CDR3 residues: CASSKDGNTEAFF. The CDR3 coding sequence is TGTGCCAGCAGCAAGGATGGAAACACTGAAGCTTTCTTT. The rearrangement links TRBV21-1 to TRBJ1-1. TRBV21-1 is annotated as a pseudogene. The CDR3 has 13 residues.

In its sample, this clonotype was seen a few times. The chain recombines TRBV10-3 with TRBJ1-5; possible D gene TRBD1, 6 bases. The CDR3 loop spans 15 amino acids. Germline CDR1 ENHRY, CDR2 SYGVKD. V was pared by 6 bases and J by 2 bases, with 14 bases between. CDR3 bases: TGTGCCATCAGCCCCCGGGACACCGGCAATCAGCCCCAGCATTTT. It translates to CAISPRDTGNQPQHF.

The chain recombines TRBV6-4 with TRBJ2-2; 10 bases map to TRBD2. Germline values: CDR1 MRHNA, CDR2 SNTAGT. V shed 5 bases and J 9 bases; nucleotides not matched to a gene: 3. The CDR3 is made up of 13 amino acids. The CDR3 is CASSSSGSRELFF. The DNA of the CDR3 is TGTGCCAGCAGTTCTAGCGGGAGTAGGGAGCTGTTTTTT.

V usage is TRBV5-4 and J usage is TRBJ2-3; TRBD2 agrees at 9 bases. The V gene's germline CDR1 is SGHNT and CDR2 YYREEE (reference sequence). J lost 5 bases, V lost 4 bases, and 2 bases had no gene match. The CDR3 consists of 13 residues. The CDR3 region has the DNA TGTGCCAGCAGCCCGACTAGCGGAGATACGCAGTATTTT. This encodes CASSPTSGDTQYF.

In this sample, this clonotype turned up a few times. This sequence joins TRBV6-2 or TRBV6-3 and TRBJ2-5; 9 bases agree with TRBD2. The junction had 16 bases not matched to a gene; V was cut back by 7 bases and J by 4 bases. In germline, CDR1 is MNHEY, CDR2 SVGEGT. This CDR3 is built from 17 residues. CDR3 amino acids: CASTPYRGRGGPETQYF. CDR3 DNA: TGTGCCAGCACCCCCTATCGCGGGAGGGGAGGTCCAGAGACCCAGTACTTC.

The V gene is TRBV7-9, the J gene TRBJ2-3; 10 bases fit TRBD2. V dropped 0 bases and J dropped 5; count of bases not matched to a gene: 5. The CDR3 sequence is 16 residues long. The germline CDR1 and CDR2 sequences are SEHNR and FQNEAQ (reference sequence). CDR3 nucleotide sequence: TGTGCCAGCAGCTTAGCGCTACTAGCGGGAAGAGATACGCAGTATTTT. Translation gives CASSLALLAGRDTQYF. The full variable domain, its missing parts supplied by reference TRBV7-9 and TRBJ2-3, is DTGVSQNPRHKITKRGQNVTFRCDPISEHNRLYWYRQTLGQGPEFLTYFQNEAQLEKSRLLSDRFSAERPKGSFSTLEIQRTEQGDSAMYLCASSLALLAGRDTQYFGPGTRLTVL.

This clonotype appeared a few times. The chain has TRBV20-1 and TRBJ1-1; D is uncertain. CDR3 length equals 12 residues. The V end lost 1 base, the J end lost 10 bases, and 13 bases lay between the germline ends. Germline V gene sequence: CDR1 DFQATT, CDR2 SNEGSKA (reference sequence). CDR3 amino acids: CSARVVVGVAFF. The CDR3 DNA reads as TGCAGTGCTAGAGTTGTGGTGGGAGTAGCTTTCTTT.

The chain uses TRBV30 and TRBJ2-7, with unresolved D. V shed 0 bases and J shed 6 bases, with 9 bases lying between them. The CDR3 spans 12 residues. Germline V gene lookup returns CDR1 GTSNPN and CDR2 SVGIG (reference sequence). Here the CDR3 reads CAWSVSGIEQYF. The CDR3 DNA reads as TGTGCCTGGAGTGTAAGTGGGATCGAGCAGTACTTC.

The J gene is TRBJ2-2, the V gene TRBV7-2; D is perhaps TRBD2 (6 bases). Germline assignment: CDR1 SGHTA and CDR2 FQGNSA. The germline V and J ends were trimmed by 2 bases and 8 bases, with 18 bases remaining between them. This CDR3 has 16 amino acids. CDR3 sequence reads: CASSLSSSDRTGELFF. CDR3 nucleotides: TGTGCCAGCAGCTTATCGTCTAGCGACCGCACGGGGGAGCTGTTTTTT.

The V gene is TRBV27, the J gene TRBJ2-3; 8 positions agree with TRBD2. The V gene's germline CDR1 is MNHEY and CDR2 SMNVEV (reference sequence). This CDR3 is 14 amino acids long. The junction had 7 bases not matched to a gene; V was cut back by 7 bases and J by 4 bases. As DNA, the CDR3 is TGTGCCAGCAATGTTGGCGGGAGGTCAGATACGCAGTATTTT. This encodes CASNVGGRSDTQYF.

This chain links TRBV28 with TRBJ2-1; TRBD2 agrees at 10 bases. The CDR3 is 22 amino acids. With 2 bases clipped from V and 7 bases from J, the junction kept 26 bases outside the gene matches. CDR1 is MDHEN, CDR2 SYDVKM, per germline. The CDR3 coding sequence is TGTGCCAGCAGTTTAACCTTCCACTGGGGTCTTGAAGCGGGAGGGAATCATAATGAGCAGTTCTTC. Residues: CASSLTFHWGLEAGGNHNEQFF.

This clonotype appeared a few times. The CDR3 region has the DNA TGCAGTGCTTCGAAATCAGCAGATACGCAGTATTTT. Its protein product is CSASKSADTQYF. The rearrangement uses TRBV20-1 and TRBJ2-3; the D is unclear. The CDR3 covers 12 residues. Deletions cut 5 bases from V and 4 bases from J, with 10 bases between. The germline V gene encodes CDR1 DFQATT and CDR2 SNEGSKA (reference sequence).

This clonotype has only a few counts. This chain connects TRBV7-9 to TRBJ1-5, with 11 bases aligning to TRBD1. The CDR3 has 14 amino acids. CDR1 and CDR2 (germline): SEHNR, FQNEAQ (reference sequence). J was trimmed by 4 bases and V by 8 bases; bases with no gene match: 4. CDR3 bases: TGTGCCAGCGGGGGACAGGGGGTAAATCAGCCCCAGCATTTT. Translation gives CASGGQGVNQPQHF.

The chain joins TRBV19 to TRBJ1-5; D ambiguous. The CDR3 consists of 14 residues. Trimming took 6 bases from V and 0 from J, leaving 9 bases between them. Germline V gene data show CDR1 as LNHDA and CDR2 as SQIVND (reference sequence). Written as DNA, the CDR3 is TGTGCCAGTAGGCCCCAGGCTAGCAATCAGCCCCAGCATTTT. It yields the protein CASRPQASNQPQHF.

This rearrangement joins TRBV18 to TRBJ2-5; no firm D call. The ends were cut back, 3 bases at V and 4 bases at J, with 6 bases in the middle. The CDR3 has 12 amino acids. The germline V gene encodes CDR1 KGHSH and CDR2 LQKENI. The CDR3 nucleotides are TGTGCCAGCTCACCCCAACGAGAGACCCAGTACTTC. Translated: CASSPQRETQYF. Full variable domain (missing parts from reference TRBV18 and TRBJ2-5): NAGVMQNPRHLVRRRGQEARLRCSPMKGHSHVYWYRQLPEEGLKFMVYLQKENIIDESGMPKERFSAEFPKEGPSILRIQQVVRGDSAAYFCASSPQRETQYFGPGTRLLVL.

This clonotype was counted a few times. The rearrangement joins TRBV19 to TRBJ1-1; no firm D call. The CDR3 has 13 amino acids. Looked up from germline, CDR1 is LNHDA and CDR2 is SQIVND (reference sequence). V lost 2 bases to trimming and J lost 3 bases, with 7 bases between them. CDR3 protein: CASSIKQDTEAFF. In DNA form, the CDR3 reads TGTGCCAGTAGTATAAAGCAGGACACTGAAGCTTTCTTT.

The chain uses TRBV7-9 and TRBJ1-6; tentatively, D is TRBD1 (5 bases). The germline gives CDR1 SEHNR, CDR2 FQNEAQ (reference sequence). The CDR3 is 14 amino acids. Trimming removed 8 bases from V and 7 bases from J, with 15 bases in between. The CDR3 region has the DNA TGTGCCAGCGGTTCCCCGGGGGGGAATTCACCCCTCCACTTT. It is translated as CASGSPGGNSPLHF.

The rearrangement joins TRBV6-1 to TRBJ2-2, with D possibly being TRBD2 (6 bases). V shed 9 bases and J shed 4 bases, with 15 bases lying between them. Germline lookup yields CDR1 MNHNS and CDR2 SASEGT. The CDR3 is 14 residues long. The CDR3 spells CASKLNGGTGELFF. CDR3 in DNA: TGTGCCAGTAAACTGAACGGGGGCACCGGGGAGCTGTTTTTT.

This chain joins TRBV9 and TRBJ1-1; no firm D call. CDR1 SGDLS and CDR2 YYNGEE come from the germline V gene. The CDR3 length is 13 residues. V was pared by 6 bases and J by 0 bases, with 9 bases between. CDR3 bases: TGTGCCAGCACCAAACTTCTGAACACTGAAGCTTTCTTT. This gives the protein CASTKLLNTEAFF. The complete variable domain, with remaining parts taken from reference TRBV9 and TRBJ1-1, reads DSGVTQTPKHLITATGQRVTLRCSPRSGDLSVYWYQQSLDQGLQFLIQYYNGEERAKGNILERFSAQQFPDLHSELNLSSLELGDSALYFCASTKLLNTEAFFGQGTRLTVV.